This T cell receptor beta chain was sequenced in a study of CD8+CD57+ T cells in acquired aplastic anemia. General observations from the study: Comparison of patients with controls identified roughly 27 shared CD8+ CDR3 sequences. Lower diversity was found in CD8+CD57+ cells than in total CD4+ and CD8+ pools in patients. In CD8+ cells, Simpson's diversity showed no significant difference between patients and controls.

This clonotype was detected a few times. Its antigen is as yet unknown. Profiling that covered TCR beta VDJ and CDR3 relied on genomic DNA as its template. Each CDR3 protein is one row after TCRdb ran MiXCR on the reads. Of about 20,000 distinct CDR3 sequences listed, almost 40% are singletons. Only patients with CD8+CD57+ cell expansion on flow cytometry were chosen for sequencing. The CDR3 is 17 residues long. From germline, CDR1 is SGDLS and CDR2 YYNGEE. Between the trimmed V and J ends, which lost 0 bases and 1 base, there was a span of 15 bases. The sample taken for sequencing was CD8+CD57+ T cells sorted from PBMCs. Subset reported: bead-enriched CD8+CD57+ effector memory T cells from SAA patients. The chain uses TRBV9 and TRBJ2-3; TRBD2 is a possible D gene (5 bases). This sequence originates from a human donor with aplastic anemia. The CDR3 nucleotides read TGTGCCAGCAGCGTAGGAGGACTTGGCTCCCGCACAGATACGCAGTATTTT. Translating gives CASSVGGLGSRTDTQYF.